This record looks at one T cell receptor beta chain sequence and its context. The target antigen is unknown. The data stem from a study of T cells after yellow fever vaccination. On the study more broadly: Each low-cell-number fraction was prepared by means of SMART-Seq v4 Ultra Low Input.

V trimming: 0 bases; J trimming: 4 bases; junction bases outside the gene matches: 5. CDR1 and CDR2 (germline): SEHNR, FQNEAQ (reference sequence). This CDR3 contains 15 residues. Study-level points and caveats: Although most clonotypes did not, a small share appeared in both CD4 and CD8 compartments. Contaminating bulk clonotypes could be abundant in FACS-sorted repertoires.

The authors made TCR cDNA by 5'RACE template switching, adding a universal primer site and UMIs. TCRdb fed the 5' RACE reads into MiXCR, producing one record per CDR3 protein. The table has around 550,000 distinct CDR3 sequences, 19% seen once. The specimen was PBMCs, collected 15 days after the yellow fever booster vaccination. The genes are TRBV7-9 and TRBJ2-7; TRBD2 matches at 8 bases. The sequence was obtained from a man aged 25-45 years who received the YFV17D yellow fever vaccine. CDR3 bases: TGTGCCAGCAGCTTAGCAGCACTAGCGGAATACGAGCAGTACTTC. It yields the protein CASSLAALAEYEQYF.